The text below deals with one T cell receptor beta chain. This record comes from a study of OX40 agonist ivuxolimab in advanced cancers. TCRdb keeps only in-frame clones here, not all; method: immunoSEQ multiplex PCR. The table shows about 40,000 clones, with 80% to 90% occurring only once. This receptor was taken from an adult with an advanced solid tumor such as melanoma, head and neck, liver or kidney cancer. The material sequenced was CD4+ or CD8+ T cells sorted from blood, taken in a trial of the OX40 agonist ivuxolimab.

CDR3 residues: CASSLSDRNGYTF. For the CDR3, the DNA is TGTGCCAGCAGTTTATCCGACAGGAACGGCTACACCTTC. The V and J genes are TRBV28 and TRBJ1-2; a possible D gene is TRBD1 (6 bases). V gave up 1 base and J gave up 8 bases, with 11 bases separating them. Germline-derived CDR1 and CDR2 are MDHEN and SYDVKM. The CDR3 is 13 residues long.